This is a list of T cell receptor beta chains from one sample in a study of blood T cell dynamics during melanoma immunotherapy. Repertoires were generated with immunoSEQ multiplex PCR, while TCRdb's copy carries only in-frame clones and drops some. This table holds 10,000 to 15,000 clones, roughly 86% found once. The sample consisted of blood, taken from a patient treated with checkpoint blockade. These receptors came from a human donor with melanoma. The CDR3 runs from the conserved cysteine through the conserved F or W. Fields, in order: J gene, clone size, D gene, V gene, CDR3 DNA, CDR3 protein. D genes are given only for firm matches. Size is stated for part of the rows, as once, few or many counts, or as a class when the clone is expanded.

J: TRBJ1-4; size: -; D: -; V: TRBV11-2; DNA: TGTGCCAGCAGCTTAGCGGGAAGGGGGGCAACTAATGAAAAACTGTTTTTT; CDR3: CASSLAGRGATNEKLFF
J: TRBJ1-1; size: few; D: -; V: TRBV4-2; DNA: TGTGCCAGCAGCCAAGGGTCCCTGAACACTGAAGCTTTCTTT; CDR3: CASSQGSLNTEAFF
J: TRBJ2-7; size: -; D: -; V: TRBV5-5; DNA: TGTGCCAGCAGCTTAGCTTCAGGCTACGAGCAGTACTTC; CDR3: CASSLASGYEQYF
J: TRBJ2-1; size: -; D: -; V: TRBV19; DNA: TGTGCCAGTAGTGCCTCACCAGGTGAGCGTGAGCAGTTCTTC; CDR3: CASSASPGEREQFF
J: TRBJ2-1; size: -; D: -; V: TRBV29-1; DNA: TGCGTAGGAGGCAGCAATGAGCAGTTCTTC; CDR3: CVGGSNEQFF
J: TRBJ2-5; size: -; D: TRBD2; V: TRBV7-3; DNA: TGTGCCAGCAGCACCGTAGCGGGGGGCTGGGAGACCCAGTACTTC; CDR3: CASSTVAGGWETQYF
J: TRBJ2-5; size: -; D: -; V: TRBV5-1; DNA: TGCGCCAGCAGCTTGGAAGGGTGGAAAGAGACCCAGTACTTC; CDR3: CASSLEGWKETQYF
J: TRBJ2-7; size: -; D: -; V: TRBV7-2; DNA: TGTGCCAGCAGCCGAGACCTAAGGATTAGGTACTACGAGCAGTACTTC; CDR3: CASSRDLRIRYYEQYF
J: TRBJ2-5; size: -; D: TRBD2; V: TRBV5-8; DNA: TGTGCCAGCAGCAACCCGGGACTACAAGAGACCCAGTACTTC; CDR3: CASSNPGLQETQYF
J: TRBJ2-2; size: -; D: TRBD2; V: TRBV6-1; DNA: TGTGCCAGCACCTTAGCGGGGGGGCTAACCGGGGAGCTGTTTTTT; CDR3: CASTLAGGLTGELFF
J: TRBJ2-5; size: -; D: -; V: TRBV5-1; DNA: TGCGCCAGCAGCTTTGACGGGACTCCTCAAGAGACCCAGTACTTC; CDR3: CASSFDGTPQETQYF
J: TRBJ2-7; size: -; D: -; V: TRBV7-2; DNA: TGTGCCAGCAGCTTAGCAAGGACAGTTCAGGAACACGAGCAGTACTTC; CDR3: CASSLARTVQEHEQYF
J: TRBJ1-1; size: -; D: -; V: TRBV7-3; DNA: TGTGCCAGCAGCACCCAGCAGAACACTGAAGCTTTCTTT; CDR3: CASSTQQNTEAFF
J: TRBJ1-3; size: -; D: -; V: TRBV29-1; DNA: TGCAGCGTTATGTGGCAGCGGGGGAGCTCTGGAAACACCATATATTTT; CDR3: CSVMWQRGSSGNTIYF